The 27 T cell receptor beta chains below come from one sample, sequenced in a study of OX40 agonist ivuxolimab in advanced cancers. Profiling relied on immunoSEQ multiplex PCR, and the TCRdb table lists in-frame clones only, not all of them. Of some 100,000 clones listed, 75% to 90% are singletons. The sequencing used CD4+ or CD8+ T cells sorted from blood, collected in a trial of the OX40 agonist ivuxolimab. The receptors here all came from an adult with an advanced solid tumor such as melanoma, head and neck, liver or kidney cancer.

The rearrangement links TRBV5-1 to TRBJ2-3; D is ambiguous. The CDR3 has 15 residues. V lost 0 bases and J lost 4, with 12 bases in between. CDR1 and CDR2 from the germline V gene are SGHRS and YFSETQ. The CDR3 DNA follows: TGCGCCAGCAGCTTGGTCGCGACCAAGTCAGATACGCAGTATTTT. This codes for CASSLVATKSDTQYF. Looking up the rest from reference TRBV5-1 and TRBJ2-3 gives the full variable domain: KAGVTQTPRYLIKTRGQQVTLSCSPISGHRSVSWYQQTPGQGLQFLFEYFSETQRNKGNFPGRFSGRQFSNSRSEMNVSTLELGDSALYLCASSLVATKSDTQYFGPGTRLTVL.

This chain connects TRBV10-1 to TRBJ1-2; perhaps TRBD1 as D (6 bases). Germline V CDR1 and CDR2: WNHNN, SYGVQD (reference sequence). This CDR3 contains 16 residues. V was clipped by 5 bases and J by 5 bases, with 21 bases between them. This chain's CDR3 is CASSLLPRDTLYGYTF. The CDR3 DNA follows: TGCGCCAGCAGTCTATTACCCCGGGACACCCTTTATGGCTACACCTTC.

This chain connects TRBV5-1 to TRBJ2-2, with D possibly TRBD1 on 5 matching bases. The CDR3 contains 15 residues. Trimming removed 4 bases from V and 6 bases from J, with 16 bases in between. The V gene's germline CDR1 is SGHRS and CDR2 YFSETQ. The CDR3 nucleotides read TGCGCCAGCAGCCAGGGATCACAGGCATCCGGGGAGCTGTTTTTT. Amino acids: CASSQGSQASGELFF. Looking up the rest from reference TRBV5-1 and TRBJ2-2 gives the full variable domain: KAGVTQTPRYLIKTRGQQVTLSCSPISGHRSVSWYQQTPGQGLQFLFEYFSETQRNKGNFPGRFSGRQFSNSRSEMNVSTLELGDSALYLCASSQGSQASGELFFGEGSRLTVL.

The V call is TRBV5-1, the J call TRBJ2-1; 9 positions match TRBD2. The V gene's germline CDR1 is SGHRS and CDR2 YFSETQ. Trimming removed 2 bases from V and 2 bases from J; junction bases left unmatched: 20. The length of the CDR3 is 21 residues. The chain's CDR3 is CASSFGASGTSSLLTYNEQFF. The CDR3 DNA reads as TGCGCCAGCAGCTTTGGGGCCTCCGGGACTAGCAGTCTTCTCACCTACAATGAGCAGTTCTTC.

CDR3: CASSSAGYRWEAFF. The CDR3 DNA reads as TGTGCCAGCAGCTCCGCAGGGTACCGATGGGAAGCTTTCTTT. This chain joins TRBV5-6 and TRBJ1-1, with a tentative D call TRBD1 (5 bases). The CDR3 contains 14 residues. Germline assignment: CDR1 SGHDT and CDR2 YYEEEE. V shed 3 bases and J shed 8 bases, with 17 bases lying between them.

The rearrangement joins TRBV14 to TRBJ2-1, with D perhaps TRBD2 (6 bases). The CDR3 length is 12 residues. Per germline, CDR1 SGHDN and CDR2 FVKESK. Trimming took 10 bases from V and 9 from J, leaving 16 bases between them. The CDR3 sequence: CATGRVLVEQFF. Here the CDR3 DNA reads TGTGCCACCGGGAGAGTTTTGGTTGAGCAGTTCTTC.

The gene calls are TRBV7-9 and TRBJ2-5, with 7 bases fitting TRBD1. Germline V gives CDR1 SEHNR, CDR2 FQNEAQ (reference sequence). The CDR3 spans 12 residues. Unmatched junction bases numbered 7, after V lost 6 bases and J lost 9 bases. CDR3 nucleotide sequence: TGTGCCAGCAGACTACAGGGGTTCTCCCAGTACTTC. It yields the protein CASRLQGFSQYF.

This chain connects TRBV14 to TRBJ2-5; no definite D call. Per the germline V gene, CDR1 is SGHDN and CDR2 is FVKESK. Deletions cut 7 bases from V and 1 base from J, with 10 bases between. The CDR3 spans 13 residues. The CDR3 sequence is CASNHGFQETQYF. CDR3 coding DNA: TGTGCCAGCAACCACGGGTTCCAAGAGACCCAGTACTTC. Full variable domain (remainder filled in from reference TRBV14 and TRBJ2-5): EAGVTQFPSHSVIEKGQTVTLRCDPISGHDNLYWYRRVMGKEIKFLLHFVKESKQDESGMPNNRFLAERTGGTYSTLKVQPAELEDSGVYFCASNHGFQETQYFGPGTRLLVL.

The V gene is TRBV5-1, the J gene TRBJ2-7; a weak D match, TRBD2 (6 bases). Between the trimmed V and J ends, which lost 1 base and 1 base, there was a span of 12 bases. This CDR3 is built from 15 residues. Germline V lookup: CDR1 SGHRS, CDR2 YFSETQ. For the CDR3, the DNA is TGCGCCAGCAGCTTGTTAACAGGAGGGTCCTACGAGCAGTACTTC. Translating gives CASSLLTGGSYEQYF.

V and J are TRBV7-9 and TRBJ2-5, with 8 bases fitting TRBD2. The CDR3 is 14 amino acids. V shed 5 bases and J 1 base; nucleotides not matched to a gene: 3. CDR1 is SEHNR and CDR2 is FQNEAQ in the germline V gene (reference sequence). CDR3 amino acids: CASSSGGFQETQYF. As DNA, the CDR3 is TGTGCCAGCAGCAGCGGGGGCTTCCAAGAGACCCAGTACTTC.

The chain recombines TRBV14 with TRBJ2-1; 10 bases fit TRBD2. V shed 4 bases, J shed 4 bases, and the junction held 4 bases outside the gene matches. This CDR3 has 15 amino acids. Germline CDR1 reads SGHDN; CDR2 reads FVKESK. The CDR3 is CASSRPSGGYNEQFF. In DNA, the CDR3 is TGTGCCAGCAGCCGACCTAGCGGGGGTTACAATGAGCAGTTCTTC.

The J gene is TRBJ2-2, the V gene TRBV25-1, with a weak D call TRBD1 (5 bases). The CDR3 length is 14 residues. V was pared by 5 bases and J by 7 bases, with 14 bases between. Looked up from germline, CDR1 is MGHDK and CDR2 is SYGVNS. The CDR3 spells CASSFQGMGGELFF. CDR3 DNA: TGTGCCAGCAGTTTCCAGGGTATGGGCGGGGAGCTGTTTTTT.

V gene TRBV6-5 combines with J gene TRBJ2-2; D perhaps matches TRBD1 (6 bases). Germline V gene sequence: CDR1 MNHEY, CDR2 SVGAGI. The CDR3 sequence is 14 residues long. V lost 11 bases and J 3 bases, leaving 16 bases between the germline ends. The CDR3 DNA sequence: TGTGCCGATAGGAAGGACAGCTACACCGGGGAGCTGTTTTTT. It encodes CADRKDSYTGELFF.

The chain employs TRBV5-1 and TRBJ2-2, with D tentatively TRBD1 (5 bases). The V gene's germline CDR1 is SGHRS and CDR2 YFSETQ. Deletions cut 0 bases from V and 5 bases from J, with 8 bases between. The CDR3 is made up of 14 amino acids. In nucleotides, the CDR3 is TGCGCCAGCAGCTTGGTAAGGGGAACCGGGGAGCTGTTTTTT. This gives the protein CASSLVRGTGELFF.

The J gene is TRBJ1-5, the V gene TRBV6-1; TRBD1 is a possible D gene (6 bases). Germline CDR1 MNHNS, CDR2 SASEGT. V was pared by 7 bases and J by 7 bases, with 20 bases between. The CDR3 totals 15 residues. The CDR3 loop reads CASMLVTGSGQPQHF. The CDR3 DNA follows: TGTGCCAGCATGCTCGTTACAGGGTCGGGGCAGCCCCAGCATTTT.

The chain couples TRBV6-6 to TRBJ1-5, with 8 bases identical to TRBD1. J was trimmed by 0 bases and V by 5 bases; bases with no gene match: 6. This CDR3 comprises 16 residues. The germline V gene has CDR1 MNHNY and CDR2 SVGAGI (reference sequence). DNA for the CDR3: TGTGCCAGCAGTCCGCCGGACAGGGATAGCAATCAGCCCCAGCATTTT. The encoded protein is CASSPPDRDSNQPQHF.

In this sample, this clone turned up once. The DNA of the CDR3 is TGTGCCAGCAGCTTAGCGGGGGAAAGCAATCAGCCCCAGCATTTT. Translating gives CASSLAGESNQPQHF. The rearrangement joins TRBV7-9 to TRBJ1-5, with D perhaps TRBD1 (5 bases). CDR1 SEHNR and CDR2 FQNEAQ come from the germline V gene (reference sequence). The CDR3 extends over 15 amino acids. Trimming shortened V by 0 bases and J by 1 base, and 7 bases separated the two germline ends.

The chain carries TRBV19 and TRBJ1-5; 7 bases agree with TRBD1. This CDR3 has 13 residues. The V gene's germline CDR1 is LNHDA and CDR2 SQIVND (reference sequence). The trim removed 7 bases at V and 7 bases at J, leaving 7 bases unmatched. Here the CDR3 reads CASIPNRGQPQHF. In DNA, the CDR3 is TGTGCCAGTATCCCCAACAGGGGACAGCCCCAGCATTTT.

The DNA of the CDR3 is TGTGCCAGCAGCCGAATGGGGGGCGAACCCAAAAACATTCAGTACTTC. Residues: CASSRMGGEPKNIQYF. The chain joins TRBV28 to TRBJ2-4; D may match TRBD1 or TRBD2 (6 bases each). The V gene lost 6 bases and the J gene lost 2 bases, with 17 bases spanning the gap. This CDR3 contains 16 residues. Germline CDR1 is MDHEN and CDR2 is SYDVKM.

The rearrangement uses TRBV15 and TRBJ1-6; D is unresolved. The V end was cut by 6 bases, the J end by 9 bases, with 12 bases between. The CDR3 contains 13 residues. CDR1 and CDR2 (germline): LNHNV, YYDKDF (reference sequence). The CDR3 bases are TGTGCCACCAGGACTGACGACCGTTCACCCCTCCACTTT. It yields the protein CATRTDDRSPLHF. Supplemented by reference TRBV15 and TRBJ1-6, the full variable domain reads DAMVIQNPRYQVTQFGKPVTLSCSQTLNHNVMYWYQQKSSQAPKLLFHYYDKDFNNEADTPDNFQSRRPNTSFCFLDIRSPGLGDTAMYLCATRTDDRSPLHFGNGTRLTVT.

The rearrangement links TRBV19 to TRBJ2-1; 8 bases are a match to TRBD2. CDR1 is LNHDA, CDR2 SQIVND, per germline (reference sequence). This CDR3 has 15 residues. V shed 4 bases and J 6 bases; nucleotides not matched to a gene: 8. In DNA, the CDR3 is TGTGCCAGTAGTAAGGGACTAGTCCCTCCCAATGAGCAGTTCTTC. Translating it yields CASSKGLVPPNEQFF. Complete variable domain (other parts from reference TRBV19 and TRBJ2-1): DGGITQSPKYLFRKEGQNVTLSCEQNLNHDAMYWYRQDPGQGLRLIYYSQIVNDFQKGDIAEGYSVSREKKESFPLTVTSAQKNPTAFYLCASSKGLVPPNEQFFGPGTRLTVL.

This clone has only a few counts. The chain couples TRBV28 to TRBJ2-7, with TRBD2 matching 14 bases. This CDR3 region has 14 residues. Germline CDR1 is MDHEN and CDR2 is SYDVKM. J gave up 6 bases and V 6 bases, and 4 bases lay outside the gene matches. The chain's CDR3 is CASSWGLAGVEQYF. The CDR3, as DNA: TGTGCCAGCAGCTGGGGACTAGCGGGAGTCGAGCAGTACTTC.

V usage is TRBV19 and J usage is TRBJ1-2, with D hard to call. CDR1 and CDR2 (germline): LNHDA, SQIVND (reference sequence). V lost 7 bases, J lost 7 bases, and 7 bases lay in between. CDR3 length: 10 residues. CDR3 amino acids: CASKDGGYTF. CDR3 DNA sequence: TGTGCCAGTAAAGACGGTGGCTACACCTTC.

The V and J genes are TRBV5-5 and TRBJ2-3; D is unresolved. Germline CDR1 reads SGHKS; CDR2 reads YYEKEE (reference sequence). The CDR3 covers 16 residues. The V and J ends lost 3 bases and 3 bases respectively, with 17 bases between them. The CDR3 loop is CASSSGHGSPTDTQYF. CDR3 bases: TGTGCCAGCAGCTCCGGCCACGGGTCGCCGACAGATACGCAGTATTTT.

Worth noting for this clone: The junction differs from germline at one of its ends, possibly a read error. The J gene is TRBJ2-1, the V gene TRBV5-6; D is perhaps TRBD1 or TRBD2 (6 bases each). Germline V gene sequence: CDR1 SGHDT, CDR2 YYEEEE. The CDR3 has 13 amino acids. The CDR3 nucleotides are TGTGCCAGCAGCTTGGGGCCAACGGGGGCCCCGCTCTTC. This codes for CASSLGPTGAPLF. The full variable domain, in which reference TRBV5-6 and TRBJ2-1 provide the parts outside the CDR3, is DAGVTQSPTHLIKTRGQQVTLRCSPKSGHDTVSWYQQALGQGPQFIFQYYEEEERQRGNFPDRFSGHQFPNYSSELNVNALLLGDSALYLCASSLGPTGAPLFGPGTRLTVL.

V gene TRBV6-1 combines with J gene TRBJ2-2; 7 nucleotides align to TRBD1. CDR3 length: 15 amino acids. The V gene end was trimmed by 2 bases and the J gene end by 2 bases; junction bases not matched to a gene: 2. The germline V gene has CDR1 MNHNS and CDR2 SASEGT. CDR3 in DNA: TGTGCCAGCAGTGAATACAGGGGAAACACCGGGGAGCTGTTTTTT. Translated: CASSEYRGNTGELFF.

The V call is TRBV7-2, the J call TRBJ1-4; D gene unclear. The CDR3 loop spans 13 amino acids. Per germline, CDR1 SGHTA and CDR2 FQGNSA. Trimming took off 1 base at V and 7 bases at J, with 7 bases between the two ends. The CDR3 DNA sequence: TGTGCCAGCAGCTTAGTTTTGGGTGAAAAACTGTTTTTT. It translates to CASSLVLGEKLFF.